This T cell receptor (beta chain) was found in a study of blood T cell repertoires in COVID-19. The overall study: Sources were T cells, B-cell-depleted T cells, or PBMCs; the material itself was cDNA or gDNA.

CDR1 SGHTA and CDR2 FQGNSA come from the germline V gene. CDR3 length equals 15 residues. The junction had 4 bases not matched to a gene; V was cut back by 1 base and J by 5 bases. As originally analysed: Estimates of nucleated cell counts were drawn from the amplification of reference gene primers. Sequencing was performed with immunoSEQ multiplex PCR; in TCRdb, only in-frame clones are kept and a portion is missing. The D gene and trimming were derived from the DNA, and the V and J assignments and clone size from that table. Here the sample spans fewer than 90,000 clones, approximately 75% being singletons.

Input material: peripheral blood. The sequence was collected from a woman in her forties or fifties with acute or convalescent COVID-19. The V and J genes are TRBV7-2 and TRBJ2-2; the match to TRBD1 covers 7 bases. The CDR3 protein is CASSLGTGFTGELFF. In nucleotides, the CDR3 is TGTGCCAGCAGCTTAGGGACAGGCTTTACCGGGGAGCTGTTTTTT.